A selection of T cell receptor beta chains follows, all from one sample in a study of T cell responses to AZD1222 COVID-19 vaccine. TCRdb's table, derived via immunoSEQ multiplex PCR, lists solely in-frame clones and lacks some. The table shows some 120,000 clones, with 84% occurring only once. The material was peripheral blood, obtained 28 days after the second AZD1222 dose. These receptors all stem from an adult who received the AZD1222 COVID-19 vaccine. Each CDR3 is given with its conserved first and last residue. A D gene is named only where the DNA matches it firmly. Clone size, where shown, is once, few, many, or a class for clones that have expanded.

D gene	clone size	J gene	V gene	CDR3 protein	CDR3 DNA
NA	NA	TRBJ1-2	TRBV12-3/TRBV12-4	CASSLNYGYTF	TGTGCCAGCAGCCTCAACTATGGCTACACCTTC
NA	NA	TRBJ1-1	TRBV18	CASSPPSDTEAFF	TGTGCCAGCTCACCCCCCAGCGACACTGAAGCTTTCTTT
NA	once	TRBJ1-4	TRBV5-1	CASSLDVGINEKLFF	TGCGCCAGCAGCTTGGACGTGGGCATTAATGAAAAACTGTTTTTT
NA	NA	TRBJ1-5	TRBV5-1	CASSLPKRQRSNQPQHF	TGCGCCAGCAGCTTGCCCAAAAGACAGCGTAGCAATCAGCCCCAGCATTTT
NA	NA	TRBJ1-2	TRBV2	CASSGTNRAYGYTF	TGTGCCAGCAGCGGCACAAACAGGGCCTATGGCTACACCTTC
NA	NA	TRBJ1-2	TRBV2	CASKRDTNYGYTF	TGTGCCAGCAAGAGAGACACTAACTATGGCTACACCTTC
NA	many	TRBJ1-6	TRBV10-3	CAISARSSYNSPLHF	TGTGCCATCAGTGCGAGGAGCTCCTATAATTCACCCCTCCACTTT
TRBD1	NA	TRBJ2-3	TRBV5-5	CASSFQQGAGDTQYF	TGTGCCAGCAGCTTCCAACAGGGGGCAGGGGATACGCAGTATTTT
NA	NA	TRBJ1-3	TRBV19	CASSMSSGNTIYF	TGTGCCAGTAGTATGAGCTCTGGAAACACCATATATTTT
NA	few	TRBJ1-1	TRBV3-1/TRBV3-2	CASSQGGSQGSSEAFF	TGTGCCAGCAGCCAAGGAGGTTCACAGGGTAGTAGTGAAGCTTTCTTT
NA	NA	TRBJ1-4	TRBV6-5	CASSWVNEKLFF	TGTGCCAGCAGTTGGGTTAATGAAAAACTGTTTTTT
NA	NA	TRBJ1-5	TRBV6-1	CASSDRQAFGPQHF	TGTGCCAGCAGTGACCGACAGGCCTTCGGGCCCCAGCATTTT
NA	NA	TRBJ1-2	TRBV5-6	CASSFGEAYGYTF	TGTGCCAGCAGTTTTGGAGAGGCCTATGGCTACACCTTC
NA	once	TRBJ1-4	TRBV28	CASSLSRINEKLFF	TGTGCCAGCAGTTTGTCCCGGATTAATGAAAAACTGTTTTTT
NA	few	TRBJ2-5	TRBV7-8	CASSPIRTTQYF	TGTGCCAGCAGTCCGATTCGGACAACCCAGTACTTC
NA	NA	TRBJ2-7	TRBV28	CASSLVRWGQYF	TGTGCCAGCAGTTTAGTTAGGTGGGGGCAGTACTTC
TRBD1	few	TRBJ2-1	TRBV7-7	CASSLGQGSYNEQFF	TGTGCTAGCAGCTTAGGACAGGGATCCTACAATGAGCAGTTCTTC
NA	NA	TRBJ2-7	TRBV9	CASSVGRGHEQYF	TGTGCCAGCAGCGTAGGGCGAGGGCACGAGCAGTACTTC
NA	NA	TRBJ1-4	TRBV4-3	CASSQGGEKLFF	TGCGCCAGCAGCCAAGGGGGTGAAAAACTGTTTTTT
NA	NA	TRBJ1-3	TRBV2	CASVTDRGNTIYF	TGTGCCAGCGTCACCGACCGGGGAAACACCATATATTTT
TRBD1	NA	TRBJ1-6	TRBV11-2	CASSRPDGTGDSPLHF	TGTGCCAGCAGCCGACCCGACGGGACAGGGGATTCACCCCTCCACTTT
TRBD1	NA	TRBJ1-1	TRBV5-6	CASSSYRGQSLTEAFF	TGTGCCAGCAGCTCTTATCGGGGACAGTCTTTGACTGAAGCTTTCTTT
NA	NA	TRBJ1-1	TRBV2	CASSERARQNTEAFF	TGTGCCAGCAGTGAAAGGGCCAGACAGAACACTGAAGCTTTCTTT
NA	NA	TRBJ1-1	TRBV28	CASTALVNTEAFF	TGTGCCAGCACGGCCTTAGTGAACACTGAAGCTTTCTTT
TRBD1	NA	TRBJ2-5	TRBV4-2	CASSQARGRETQYF	TGTGCCAGCAGCCAAGCCAGGGGGCGGGAGACCCAGTACTTC
NA	NA	TRBJ1-2	TRBV28	CASSLEGPAGVSYTF	TGTGCCAGCAGTTTGGAGGGGCCCGCCGGGGTTAGCTACACCTTC
NA	NA	TRBJ1-1	TRBV7-9	CASSLGRNKEAFF	TGTGCCAGCAGCTTAGGCAGGAACAAAGAAGCTTTCTTT
NA	NA	TRBJ1-1	TRBV12-5	CASGLAGGTEAFF	TGTGCTAGTGGTTTGGCGGGGGGCACTGAAGCTTTCTTT
TRBD1	NA	TRBJ2-7	TRBV28	CASRPQGLFYEQYF	TGTGCCAGCAGACCACAGGGGCTTTTCTACGAGCAGTACTTC
TRBD2	NA	TRBJ2-1	TRBV5-4	CASSPTSGGVTYNEQFF	TGTGCCAGCAGCCCGACTAGCGGGGGGGTTACCTACAATGAGCAGTTCTTC
NA	NA	TRBJ1-1	TRBV19	CASSIPGENTEAFF	TGTGCCAGTAGTATCCCCGGCGAGAACACTGAAGCTTTCTTT
NA	NA	TRBJ1-6	TRBV6-5	CASSSATGFLRPLHF	TGTGCCAGCAGTTCTGCGACAGGCTTTTTGCGGCCCCTCCACTTT
NA	once	TRBJ2-1	TRBV19	CASSILGQGGNEQFF	TGTGCCAGTAGTATCCTAGGGCAAGGGGGGAATGAGCAGTTCTTC
NA	NA	TRBJ1-1	TRBV6-6	CASSYSKGAEAFF	TGTGCCAGCAGTTACTCGAAAGGGGCTGAAGCTTTCTTT
NA	NA	TRBJ1-6	TRBV5-6	CASALGGFNSPLHF	TGTGCCAGCGCCCTGGGGGGGTTTAATTCACCCCTCCACTTT
TRBD1	NA	TRBJ1-3	TRBV7-2	CASSLRTGSGNTIYF	TGTGCCAGCAGCTTACGGACAGGTTCTGGAAACACCATATATTTT
NA	NA	TRBJ1-6	TRBV4-2	CASSQVGQGSPLHF	TGTGCCAGCAGCCAAGTAGGTCAGGGGTCCCCACTCCACTTT
TRBD1	NA	TRBJ1-5	TRBV6-5	CASSSTGGNQPQHF	TGTGCCAGCAGTTCCACAGGGGGCAATCAGCCCCAGCATTTT
TRBD1	NA	TRBJ1-2	TRBV29-1	CSASGQGLNGYTF	TGCAGCGCCTCAGGACAGGGTTTGAATGGCTACACCTTC
NA	NA	TRBJ2-5	TRBV5-1	CASSLLSRGRETQYF	TGCGCCAGCAGCTTGTTGTCCAGAGGGCGAGAGACCCAGTACTTC
TRBD1	NA	TRBJ1-1	TRBV6-2/TRBV6-3	CASSATGGGYLPGDTEAFF	TGTGCCAGCAGCGCGACAGGGGGCGGCTACCTCCCTGGGGACACTGAAGCTTTCTTT
TRBD1	few	TRBJ1-4	TRBV7-2	CASSPDRGGNEKLFF	TGTGCCAGCAGCCCGGACAGGGGAGGAAATGAAAAACTGTTTTTT